The 3 T cell receptor beta chains in this list originate from one sample, sequenced in a study of response to subunit inactivated influenza vaccine. TCRdb reanalysed the RT-PCR reads using MiXCR and keeps one entry per CDR3 protein. This table has a few hundred thousand distinct CDR3 sequences, around 9.9% appearing once. The sample here was PBMCs from blood, taken about 40 days after vaccination. The receptor source for this set is a man over 45 who received an inactivated influenza vaccine.

This clonotype was seen more than once but under ten times. CDR3 DNA sequence: TGTGCCAGCTCATCGGACAGGGTAGGGGAGCAGTACTTC. Translated, it gives CASSSDRVGEQYF. This rearrangement joins TRBV18 to TRBJ2-7; the match to TRBD1 covers 8 bases. V was clipped by 5 bases and J by 7 bases; unmatched bases: 7. The CDR3 is 13 residues long. In germline, CDR1 is KGHSH, CDR2 LQKENI.

A remark on this clonotype: This sequence may be a read error, since a much larger clone differs from it by one base. The CDR3 region has the DNA TGTGCCATCAGCGTAGCCGGGACTATGGGGAATGAGCAGTTCTTC. Its translation: CAISVAGTMGNEQFF. J is TRBJ2-1 and V is TRBV9; TRBD2 agrees at 7 bases. This CDR3 spans 15 amino acids. Germline loops: CDR1 SGDLS, CDR2 YYNGEE.

There are a few counts of this clonotype. The V gene is TRBV6-8, the J gene TRBJ2-7; D ambiguous. V was trimmed by 2 bases and J by 3 bases, leaving 17 bases between them. CDR3 size: 16 residues. Germline CDR1 reads MNHGY; CDR2 reads SAAAGT. The CDR3: CASSYEKGFQVYEQYF. CDR3 nucleotide sequence: TGTGCCAGCAGTTACGAGAAGGGCTTTCAGGTCTACGAGCAGTACTTC.